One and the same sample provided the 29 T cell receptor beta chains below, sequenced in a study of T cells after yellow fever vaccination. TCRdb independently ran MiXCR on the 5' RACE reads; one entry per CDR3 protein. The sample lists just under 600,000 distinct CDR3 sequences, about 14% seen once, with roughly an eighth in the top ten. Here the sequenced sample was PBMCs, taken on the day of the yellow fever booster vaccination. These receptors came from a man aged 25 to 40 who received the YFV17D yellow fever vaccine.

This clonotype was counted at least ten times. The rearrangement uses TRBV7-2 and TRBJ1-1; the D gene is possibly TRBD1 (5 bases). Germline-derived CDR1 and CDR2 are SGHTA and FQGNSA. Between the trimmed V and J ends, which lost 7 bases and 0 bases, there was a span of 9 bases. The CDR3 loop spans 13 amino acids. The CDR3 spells CASKADMNTEAFF. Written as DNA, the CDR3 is TGTGCCAGCAAAGCGGACATGAACACTGAAGCTTTCTTT. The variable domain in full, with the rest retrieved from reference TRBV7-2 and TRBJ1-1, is GAGVSQSPSNKVTEKGKDVELRCDPISGHTALYWYRQSLGQGLEFLIYFQGNSAPDKSGLPSDRFSAERTGGSVSTLTIQRTQQEDSAVYLCASKADMNTEAFFGQGTRLTVV.

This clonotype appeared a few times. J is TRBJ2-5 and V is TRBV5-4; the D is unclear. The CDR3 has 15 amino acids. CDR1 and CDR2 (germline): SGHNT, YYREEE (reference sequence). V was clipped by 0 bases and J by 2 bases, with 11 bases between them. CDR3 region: CASSLGQLAQETQYF. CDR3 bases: TGTGCCAGCAGCTTGGGCCAATTGGCGCAAGAGACCCAGTACTTC.

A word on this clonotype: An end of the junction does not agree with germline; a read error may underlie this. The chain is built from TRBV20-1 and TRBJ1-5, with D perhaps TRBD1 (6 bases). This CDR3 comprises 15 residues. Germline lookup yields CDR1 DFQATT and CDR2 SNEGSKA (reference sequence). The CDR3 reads CCAFRGGVSNQPQHF. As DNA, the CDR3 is TGCTGTGCATTCAGGGGTGGGGTTAGCAATCAGCCCCAGCATTTT.

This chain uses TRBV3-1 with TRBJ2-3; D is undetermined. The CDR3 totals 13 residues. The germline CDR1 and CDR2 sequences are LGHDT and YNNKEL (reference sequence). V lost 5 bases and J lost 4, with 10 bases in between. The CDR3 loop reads CASSNMPPDTQYF. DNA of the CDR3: TGTGCCAGCAGCAACATGCCCCCAGATACGCAGTATTTT.

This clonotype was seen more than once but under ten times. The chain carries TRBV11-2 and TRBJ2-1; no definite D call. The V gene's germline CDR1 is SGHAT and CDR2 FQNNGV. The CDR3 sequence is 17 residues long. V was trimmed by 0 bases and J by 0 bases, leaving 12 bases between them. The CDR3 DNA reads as TGTGCCAGCAGCTTAGATGTGGGCCCAAGCTCCTACAATGAGCAGTTCTTC. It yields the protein CASSLDVGPSSYNEQFF.

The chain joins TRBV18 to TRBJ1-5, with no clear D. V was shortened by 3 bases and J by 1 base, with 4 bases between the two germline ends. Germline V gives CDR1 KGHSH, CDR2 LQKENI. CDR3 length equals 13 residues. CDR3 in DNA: TGTGCCAGCTCACCCGAGAGCAATCAGCCCCAGCATTTT. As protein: CASSPESNQPQHF.

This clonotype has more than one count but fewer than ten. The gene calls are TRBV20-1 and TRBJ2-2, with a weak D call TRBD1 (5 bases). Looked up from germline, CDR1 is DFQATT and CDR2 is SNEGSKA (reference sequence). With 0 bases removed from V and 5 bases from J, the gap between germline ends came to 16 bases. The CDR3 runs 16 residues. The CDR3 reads CSARDTAGLGTGELFF. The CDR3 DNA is TGCAGTGCTAGAGATACGGCAGGGCTGGGAACCGGGGAGCTGTTTTTT.

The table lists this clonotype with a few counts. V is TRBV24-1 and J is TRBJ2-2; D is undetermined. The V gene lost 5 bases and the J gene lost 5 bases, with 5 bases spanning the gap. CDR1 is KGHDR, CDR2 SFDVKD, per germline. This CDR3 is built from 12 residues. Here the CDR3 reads CATSGVTGELFF. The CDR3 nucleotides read TGTGCCACCAGTGGGGTTACCGGGGAGCTGTTTTTT.

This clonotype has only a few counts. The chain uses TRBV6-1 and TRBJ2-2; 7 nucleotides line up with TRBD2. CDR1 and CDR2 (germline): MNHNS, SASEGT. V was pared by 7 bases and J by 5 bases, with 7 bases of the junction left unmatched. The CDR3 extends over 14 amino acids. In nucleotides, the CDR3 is TGTGCCAGCATAGGCGGGAGAAAAACCGGGGAGCTGTTTTTT. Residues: CASIGGRKTGELFF.

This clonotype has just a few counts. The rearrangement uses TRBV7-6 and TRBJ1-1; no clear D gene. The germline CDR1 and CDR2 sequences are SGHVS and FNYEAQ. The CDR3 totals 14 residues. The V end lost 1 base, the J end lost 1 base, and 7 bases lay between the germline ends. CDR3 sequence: CASSLDTGNTEAFF. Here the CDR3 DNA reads TGTGCCAGCAGCTTAGACACGGGGAACACTGAAGCTTTCTTT. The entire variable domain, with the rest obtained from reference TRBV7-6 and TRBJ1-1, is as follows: GAGVSQSPRYKVTKRGQDVALRCDPISGHVSLYWYRQALGQGPEFLTYFNYEAQQDKSGLPNDRFSAERPEGSISTLTIQRTEQRDSAMYRCASSLDTGNTEAFFGQGTRLTVV.

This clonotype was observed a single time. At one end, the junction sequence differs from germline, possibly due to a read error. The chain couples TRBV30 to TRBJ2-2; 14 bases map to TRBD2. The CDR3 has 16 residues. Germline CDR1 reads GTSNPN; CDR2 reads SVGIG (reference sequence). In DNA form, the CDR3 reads TGTGCCTGGATGGGGACTAGCGGGAGTGAGACCGGGGAGCTCTTTTTT. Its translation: CAWMGTSGSETGELFF.

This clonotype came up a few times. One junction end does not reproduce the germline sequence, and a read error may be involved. The CDR3 spells CSVSRENTGEMFF. The DNA for the CDR3 is TGCAGTGTCTCACGAGAGAACACCGGGGAGATGTTTTTT. This rearrangement joins TRBV20-1 to TRBJ2-2, with D tentatively TRBD2 (5 bases). This CDR3 comprises 13 residues. CDR1 and CDR2 (germline): DFQATT, SNEGSKA (reference sequence).

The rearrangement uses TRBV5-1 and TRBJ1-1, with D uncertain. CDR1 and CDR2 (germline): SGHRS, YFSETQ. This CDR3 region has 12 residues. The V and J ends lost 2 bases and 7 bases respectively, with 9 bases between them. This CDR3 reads CASSFAGGEAFF. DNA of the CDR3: TGCGCCAGCAGCTTCGCAGGCGGTGAAGCTTTCTTT.

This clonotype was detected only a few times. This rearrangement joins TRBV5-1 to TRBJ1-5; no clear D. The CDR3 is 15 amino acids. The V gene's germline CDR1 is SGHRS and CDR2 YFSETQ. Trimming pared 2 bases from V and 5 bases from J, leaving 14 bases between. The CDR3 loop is CASSLGLSADQPQHF. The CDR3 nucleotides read TGCGCCAGCAGCTTAGGTTTGTCAGCAGATCAGCCCCAGCATTTT.

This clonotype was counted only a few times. CDR3 protein: CASTLTGQGAYEQYF. The CDR3 coding sequence is TGTGCCAGCACTCTTACGGGGCAGGGGGCTTACGAGCAGTACTTC. The gene calls are TRBV3-1 and TRBJ2-7, with TRBD1 matching over 8 bases. The CDR3 extends over 15 amino acids. Germline trimming cut 7 bases from V and 4 bases from J; bases unmatched to any gene: 12. The germline V gene encodes CDR1 LGHDT and CDR2 YNNKEL (reference sequence).

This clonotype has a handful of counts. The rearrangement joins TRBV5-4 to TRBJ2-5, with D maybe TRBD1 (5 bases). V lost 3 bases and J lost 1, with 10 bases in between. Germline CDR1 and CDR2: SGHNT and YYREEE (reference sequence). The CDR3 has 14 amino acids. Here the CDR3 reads CASSSKTVQETQYF. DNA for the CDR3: TGTGCCAGCAGCTCGAAGACAGTCCAAGAGACCCAGTACTTC.

CDR3 nucleotide sequence: TGCAGTGCGAAAACGGGACTGCAAGAGACCCAGTACTTC. Protein: CSAKTGLQETQYF. The genes are TRBV20-1 and TRBJ2-5, with D possibly matching TRBD2 (6 bases). Per germline, CDR1 DFQATT and CDR2 SNEGSKA (reference sequence). The CDR3 runs 13 residues. Trimming cost V 6 bases and J 2 bases, with 13 bases left between them.

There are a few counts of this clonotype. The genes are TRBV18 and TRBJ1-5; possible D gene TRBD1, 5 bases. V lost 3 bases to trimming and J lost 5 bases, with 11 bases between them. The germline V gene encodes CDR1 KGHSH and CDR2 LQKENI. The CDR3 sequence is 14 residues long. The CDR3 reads CASSPTGDHQPQHF. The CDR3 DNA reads TGTGCCAGCTCACCTACGGGGGATCATCAGCCCCAGCATTTT.

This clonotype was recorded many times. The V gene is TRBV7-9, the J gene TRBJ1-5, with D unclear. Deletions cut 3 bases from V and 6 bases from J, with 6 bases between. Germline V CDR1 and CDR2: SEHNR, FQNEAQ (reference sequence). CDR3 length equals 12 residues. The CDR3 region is CASSLGFQPQHF. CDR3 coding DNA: TGTGCCAGCAGCTTGGGGTTTCAGCCCCAGCATTTT.

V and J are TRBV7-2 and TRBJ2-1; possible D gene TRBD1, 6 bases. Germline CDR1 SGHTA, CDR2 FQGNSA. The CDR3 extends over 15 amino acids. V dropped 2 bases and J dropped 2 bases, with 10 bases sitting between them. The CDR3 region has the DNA TGTGCCAGCAGCTTACAGGGGACGACCTACAATGAGCAGTTCTTC. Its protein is CASSLQGTTYNEQFF.

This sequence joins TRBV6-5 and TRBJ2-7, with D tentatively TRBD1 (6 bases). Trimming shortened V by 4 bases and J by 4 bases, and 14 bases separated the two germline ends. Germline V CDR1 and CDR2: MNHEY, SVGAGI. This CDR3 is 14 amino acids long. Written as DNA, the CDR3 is TGTGCCAGCAGTTCAGGGGACATAGATTACGAGCAGTACTTC. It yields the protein CASSSGDIDYEQYF.

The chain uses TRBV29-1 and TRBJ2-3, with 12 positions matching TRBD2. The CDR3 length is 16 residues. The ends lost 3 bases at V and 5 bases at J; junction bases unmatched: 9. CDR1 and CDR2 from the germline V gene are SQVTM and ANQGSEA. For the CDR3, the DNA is TGCAGCGTTGACGGGCTAGCGGGAGGGGTTGGAGATACGCAGTATTTT. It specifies CSVDGLAGGVGDTQYF.

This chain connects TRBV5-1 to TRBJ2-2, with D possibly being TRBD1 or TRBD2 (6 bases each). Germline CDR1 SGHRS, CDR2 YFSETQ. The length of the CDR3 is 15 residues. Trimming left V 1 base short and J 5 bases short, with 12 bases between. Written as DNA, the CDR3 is TGCGCCAGCAGCTTGCAGGACAGCGGGACCGGGGAGCTGTTTTTT. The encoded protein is CASSLQDSGTGELFF.

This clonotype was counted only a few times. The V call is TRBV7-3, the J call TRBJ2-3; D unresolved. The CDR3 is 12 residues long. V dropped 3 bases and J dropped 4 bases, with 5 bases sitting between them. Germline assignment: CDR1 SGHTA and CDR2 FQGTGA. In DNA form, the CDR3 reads TGTGCCAGCAGCTTTACTTCAGATACGCAGTATTTT. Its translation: CASSFTSDTQYF.

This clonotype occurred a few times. The CDR3 DNA reads as TGTGCCAGCACCCTTTCGGGACTAGCGGGAGGAGGTTCTGCGGGCGAGCAGTACTTC. This sequence encodes CASTLSGLAGGGSAGEQYF. The genes are TRBV27 and TRBJ2-7; TRBD2 matches at 15 bases. This CDR3 has 19 residues. Germline V gives CDR1 MNHEY, CDR2 SMNVEV (reference sequence). V was clipped by 7 bases and J by 6 bases; unmatched bases: 19.

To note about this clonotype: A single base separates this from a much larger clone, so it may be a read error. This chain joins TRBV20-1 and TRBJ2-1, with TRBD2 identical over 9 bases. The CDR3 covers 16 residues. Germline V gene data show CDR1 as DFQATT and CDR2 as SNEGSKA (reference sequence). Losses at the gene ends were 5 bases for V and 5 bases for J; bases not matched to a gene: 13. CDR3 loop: CSASSGGRGFNNEQFF. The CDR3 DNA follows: TGCAGTGCTTCCAGCGGGGGGCGGGGGTTCAACAATGAGCAGTTCTTC.

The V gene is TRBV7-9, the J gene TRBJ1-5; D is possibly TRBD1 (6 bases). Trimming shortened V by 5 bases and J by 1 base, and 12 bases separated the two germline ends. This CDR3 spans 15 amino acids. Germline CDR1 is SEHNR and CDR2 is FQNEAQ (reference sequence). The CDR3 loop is CASSPGGASNQPQHF. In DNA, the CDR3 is TGTGCCAGCAGCCCGGGGGGGGCGAGCAATCAGCCCCAGCATTTT.

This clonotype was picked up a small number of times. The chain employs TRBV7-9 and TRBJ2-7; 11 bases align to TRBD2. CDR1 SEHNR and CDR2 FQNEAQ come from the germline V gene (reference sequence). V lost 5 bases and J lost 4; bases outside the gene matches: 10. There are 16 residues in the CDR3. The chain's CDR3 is CASSILTSGNPYEQYF. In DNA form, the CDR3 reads TGTGCCAGCAGCATCCTGACTAGCGGGAATCCATACGAGCAGTACTTC.

The CDR3 region is CSARAQGPGLVSTDTQYF. DNA for the CDR3: TGCAGTGCTAGGGCCCAGGGGCCGGGCTTAGTCAGCACAGATACGCAGTATTTT. The J gene is TRBJ2-3, the V gene TRBV20-1; D may be TRBD1 (6 bases). Looked up from germline, CDR1 is DFQATT and CDR2 is SNEGSKA (reference sequence). CDR3 size: 18 residues. V shed 3 bases and J shed 0 bases, with 22 bases lying between them.